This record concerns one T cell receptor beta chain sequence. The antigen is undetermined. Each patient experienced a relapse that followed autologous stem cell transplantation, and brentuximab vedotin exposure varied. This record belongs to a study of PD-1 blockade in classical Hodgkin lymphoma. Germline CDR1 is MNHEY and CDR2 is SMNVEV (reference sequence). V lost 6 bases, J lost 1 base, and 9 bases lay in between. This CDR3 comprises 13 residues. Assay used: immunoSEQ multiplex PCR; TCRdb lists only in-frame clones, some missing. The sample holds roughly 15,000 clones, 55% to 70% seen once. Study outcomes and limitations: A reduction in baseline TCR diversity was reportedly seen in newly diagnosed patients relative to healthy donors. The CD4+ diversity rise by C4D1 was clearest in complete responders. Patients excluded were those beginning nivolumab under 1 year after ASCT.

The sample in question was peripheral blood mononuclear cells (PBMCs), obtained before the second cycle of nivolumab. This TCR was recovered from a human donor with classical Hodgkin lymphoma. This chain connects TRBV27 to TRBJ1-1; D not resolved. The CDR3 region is CASSPFGNTEAFF. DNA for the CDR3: TGTGCCAGCAGCCCCTTTGGGAACACTGAAGCTTTCTTT.